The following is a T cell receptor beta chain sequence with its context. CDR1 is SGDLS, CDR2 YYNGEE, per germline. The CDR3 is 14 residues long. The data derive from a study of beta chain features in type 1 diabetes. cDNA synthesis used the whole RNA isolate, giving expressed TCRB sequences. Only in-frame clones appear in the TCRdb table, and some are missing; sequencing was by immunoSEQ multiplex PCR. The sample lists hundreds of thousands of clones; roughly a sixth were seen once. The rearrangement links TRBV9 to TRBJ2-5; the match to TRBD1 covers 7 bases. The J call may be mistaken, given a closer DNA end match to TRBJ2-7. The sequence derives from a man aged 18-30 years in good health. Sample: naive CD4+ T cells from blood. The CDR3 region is CASSVDRVTYEQYF. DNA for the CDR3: TGTGCCAGCAGCGTCGACAGGGTAACCTACGAGCAGTACTTC.